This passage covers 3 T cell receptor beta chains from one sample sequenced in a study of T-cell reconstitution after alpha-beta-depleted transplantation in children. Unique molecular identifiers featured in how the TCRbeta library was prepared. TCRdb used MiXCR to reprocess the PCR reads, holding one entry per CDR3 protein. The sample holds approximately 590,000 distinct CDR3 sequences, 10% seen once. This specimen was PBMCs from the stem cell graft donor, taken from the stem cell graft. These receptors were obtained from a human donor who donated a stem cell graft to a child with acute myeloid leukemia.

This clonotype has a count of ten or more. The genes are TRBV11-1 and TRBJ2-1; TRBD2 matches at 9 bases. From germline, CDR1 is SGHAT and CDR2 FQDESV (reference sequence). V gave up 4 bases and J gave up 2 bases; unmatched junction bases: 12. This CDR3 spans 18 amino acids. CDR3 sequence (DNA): TGTGCCAGCAGCTCGCCGGTCAGGCTAGCGGGGCCCTACAATGAGCAGTTCTTC. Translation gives CASSSPVRLAGPYNEQFF.

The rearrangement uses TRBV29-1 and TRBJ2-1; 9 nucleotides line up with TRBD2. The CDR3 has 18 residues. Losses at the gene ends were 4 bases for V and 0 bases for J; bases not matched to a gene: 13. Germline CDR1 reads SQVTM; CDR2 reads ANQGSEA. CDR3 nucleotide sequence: TGCAGCGTTGTCTCCCTAGCGGGACGCTCAAGCTCCTACAATGAGCAGTTCTTC. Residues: CSVVSLAGRSSSYNEQFF.

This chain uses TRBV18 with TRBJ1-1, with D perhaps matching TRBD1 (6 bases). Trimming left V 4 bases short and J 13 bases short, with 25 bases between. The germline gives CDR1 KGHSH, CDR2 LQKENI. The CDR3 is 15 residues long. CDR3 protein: CASSRRDTREINVFF. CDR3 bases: TGTGCCAGCTCACGACGGGACACCCGGGAGATTAATGTTTTCTTT. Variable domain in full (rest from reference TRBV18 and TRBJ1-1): NAGVMQNPRHLVRRRGQEARLRCSPMKGHSHVYWYRQLPEEGLKFMVYLQKENIIDESGMPKERFSAEFPKEGPSILRIQQVVRGDSAAYFCASSRRDTREINVFFGQGTRLTVV.